This TCR beta chain was captured by sequencing in a study of graft-versus-host responses after intestinal transplantation. Study overall: Grafts were multivisceral, liver-intestinal, or isolated intestinal.

Study observations and caveats: Allograft graft-versus-host to host-versus-graft clonal ratios ran high in patients with graft-donor T cell macrochimerism. Recipient-marrow GvH clones were detected, some having first appeared in ileum or blood.

Clones were read by immunoSEQ multiplex PCR, and TCRdb kept only the in-frame ones, dropping some. The sample lists fewer than 75,000 clones, about 90% occurring once. For this clone: The antigen remains unidentified.

Germline V gives CDR1 LNHDA, CDR2 SQIVND (reference sequence). The CDR3 loop spans 13 amino acids. Trimming stripped 7 bases from V and 7 bases from J, with 11 bases between. The J gene is TRBJ1-6, the V gene TRBV19, with D unresolved. This clonotype was obtained from a human patient who received an intestinal transplant, so some T cells may come from the graft donor. Sequences were derived from PBMCs, sampled 26 days after transplant. CDR3 in DNA: TGTGCCAGTACCCGAGAATGGAATTCACCCCTCCACTTT. It encodes CASTREWNSPLHF.